The present TCR beta chain was sequenced within a study of identical twins (TCRdb year 2016). For context, the study as a whole: TCR alpha and beta repertoires from monozygotic twins, unrelated adults of various ages and cord blood were deep-sequenced to test whether fetal clonotypes persist. To rule out contamination, the twin experiments were replicated at different times with different library preparation protocols.

This clonotype was seen many times. The target of this receptor is not known. No base-level quality is on record; no much larger clone is a single base apart. Reading from cysteine to phenylalanine, the CDR3 counts 13 amino acids. This entry keeps only the CDR3 DNA: 39 bases, framed from base 1. The junction shows trimming of 5 bases on V and 7 bases on J, plus 17 bases between the germline ends. The CDR1 and CDR2 encoded by the germline V gene (reference sequence) are DFQATT and SNEGSKA. Every donor in the study was a healthy Caucasian. Using Miltenyi CD45RO+ enrichment and human naive T-cell isolation kits, memory (CD45RO+) and naive T cells were isolated from PBMC. Libraries came from 5' RACE. Instrument on record: Illumina HiSeq 2000. Template switching added a universal primer binding site, and the final cDNA carried a unique molecular identifier that allowed TCR cDNA molecules to be counted accurately. First-strand cDNA for TCR alpha and beta chains was synthesized from specific primers in the conserved constant-segment region. To control for contamination, every cDNA library carried two barcodes: a SMART-Mk sample barcode plus Illumina barcodes. TruSeq adapter sequences, together with Illumina sample barcodes, were added in two successive PCR steps. Sequencing of the TCR alpha and beta cDNA libraries was done on the Illumina HiSeq platform using custom primers. The original methods were these. Unique molecular identifiers were extracted from raw reads with MiGEC, and CDR3 positions were determined with MiXCR. Recombination models were inferred per individual with the repgenHMM and IGoR tools using an EM algorithm. The tcR package in R was used for shared clonotype analysis, with sharing normalized by the product of cloneset sizes. To study raw recombination without the effects of thymic and clonal selection, out-of-frame nonproductive sequences were analyzed. The public reads were reprocessed in TCRdb via fastp at Q25 and MiXCR, keeping in-frame beta chains. Each CDR3 protein gets just one entry, which takes the most common genes and DNA from the rows behind it. TCRdb's processing, not the authors' own work, is the source of the V and J calls. The sample contains approximately 94,000 distinct CDR3 sequences, about 6.1% of them found a single time. About 12% of the sample lies in the top ten.

Broad study findings and their caveats: Because the same donors could not be followed over many years, conclusions were based on cross-sectional statistical analysis. Invariant T cells such as MAIT and iNKT could partly confound zero-insertion analyses, though diverse VJ usage argued against this for most clonotypes. In monozygotic twins, out-of-frame TCR alpha sharing was systematically underestimated by recombination models, although the models agreed with sharing between unrelated individuals. Fewer insertions were carried by abundant cord blood beta clonotypes, a similar but weaker trend appeared in young adult naive repertoires, and no such trend appeared in memory repertoires. Excess twin sharing in beta out-of-frame sequences was weaker because fewer shared sequences lowered the signal-to-noise ratio. Compared with coincidental sharing between unrelated individuals, out-of-frame TCR alpha sequences shared between twins showed an excess of sequences with low generation probability.

The sample consisted of memory T cells sorted from blood. What the cell subset or site label conveys for this sample: CD45RO+ enriched T cells. Rearrangement joined TRBV20-1 to TRBJ1-2; the D gene is unclear. The origin of this receptor is a woman between 50 and 59 years old in good health. The CDR3 protein sequence reads: CSASRTASFGYTF. The nucleotides are TGCAGTGCTTCCCGAACAGCCTCATTTGGCTACACCTTC.